These T cell receptor beta chains were read from a single sample in a study of early stage breast cancer tumors. The protocol was immunoSEQ multiplex PCR, while the TCRdb copy is restricted to in-frame clones and leaves out a portion. This sample carries about 48,000 clones, 75% to 85% of them seen once, and the ten largest clones take 1.3% to 1.5%. Specimen: blood. Receptors were obtained from a person in their fifties or sixties with breast cancer. Both conserved end residues are part of each CDR3. Fields, in order: clone size, V gene, J gene, CDR3 protein. A clone size is listed for some rows: how often the clone was seen (once, few, many), or a class if it is expanded.

clone size: NA
V gene: TRBV5-4
J gene: TRBJ2-1
CDR3 protein: CASSPGGASSYNEQFF

clone size: NA
V gene: TRBV7-2
J gene: TRBJ2-5
CDR3 protein: CASSLGAGVSRETQYF

clone size: NA
V gene: TRBV15
J gene: TRBJ2-7
CDR3 protein: CATSRGQGVRYEQYF

clone size: NA
V gene: TRBV19
J gene: TRBJ1-1
CDR3 protein: CASLGLLRAEAFF

clone size: NA
V gene: TRBV5-6
J gene: TRBJ1-1
CDR3 protein: CASSLGTGRNTEAFF

clone size: NA
V gene: TRBV19
J gene: TRBJ1-5
CDR3 protein: CASSLGGQGNQPQHF

clone size: NA
V gene: TRBV6-5
J gene: TRBJ2-7
CDR3 protein: CASESRLNYEQYF

clone size: NA
V gene: TRBV5-8
J gene: TRBJ1-2
CDR3 protein: CASSLVGYTF

clone size: NA
V gene: TRBV7-8
J gene: TRBJ2-3
CDR3 protein: CASPPDGGTDTQYF

clone size: NA
V gene: TRBV6-6
J gene: TRBJ1-2
CDR3 protein: CASSYGSRGNGYTF

clone size: NA
V gene: TRBV18
J gene: TRBJ2-1
CDR3 protein: CASSPPVGQGTYNEQFF

clone size: once
V gene: TRBV5-8
J gene: TRBJ1-5
CDR3 protein: CASSRDQPQHF

clone size: NA
V gene: TRBV7-2
J gene: TRBJ2-2
CDR3 protein: CASSLGGTGNTGELFF

clone size: NA
V gene: TRBV7-9
J gene: TRBJ2-7
CDR3 protein: CASSSGGNFYEQYF

clone size: NA
V gene: TRBV7-8
J gene: TRBJ1-4
CDR3 protein: CASSLSAWTGKVEKLFF

clone size: few
V gene: TRBV7-9
J gene: TRBJ1-3
CDR3 protein: CASSFWTDRNTIYF

clone size: NA
V gene: TRBV5-1
J gene: TRBJ2-7
CDR3 protein: CASSIEIRGSLPQYF

clone size: NA
V gene: TRBV2
J gene: TRBJ1-4
CDR3 protein: CASTTDRELPKLFF

clone size: NA
V gene: TRBV10-3
J gene: TRBJ2-3
CDR3 protein: CAIRSTDTQYF

clone size: NA
V gene: TRBV4-3
J gene: TRBJ1-1
CDR3 protein: CASSQFRDSPGAFF

clone size: NA
V gene: TRBV29-1
J gene: TRBJ1-2
CDR3 protein: CSVEGQFYGYTF

clone size: NA
V gene: TRBV6-5
J gene: TRBJ2-7
CDR3 protein: CASSVAGVEQYF

clone size: NA
V gene: TRBV6-1
J gene: TRBJ1-1
CDR3 protein: CASSRQGALTEAFF

clone size: NA
V gene: TRBV7-8
J gene: TRBJ1-3
CDR3 protein: CASSLLREGNTIYF

clone size: NA
V gene: TRBV7-2
J gene: TRBJ2-5
CDR3 protein: CASREGGQETQYF

clone size: NA
V gene: TRBV30
J gene: TRBJ1-4
CDR3 protein: CAWSVQGRPGANEKLFF

clone size: NA
V gene: TRBV7-2
J gene: TRBJ2-5
CDR3 protein: CASSLRVMTGSDLETQYF

clone size: NA
V gene: TRBV10-3
J gene: TRBJ1-1
CDR3 protein: CAISDRGGTEAFF

clone size: once
V gene: TRBV7-2
J gene: TRBJ2-7
CDR3 protein: CASSPYTGVHPQIF

clone size: NA
V gene: TRBV10-3
J gene: TRBJ1-1
CDR3 protein: CAISEGYEGAEAFF

clone size: NA
V gene: TRBV4-3
J gene: TRBJ2-4
CDR3 protein: CASSPTMGQILAKNIQYF

clone size: NA
V gene: TRBV15
J gene: TRBJ1-1
CDR3 protein: CATSRDPGGFDTEAFF

clone size: NA
V gene: TRBV27
J gene: TRBJ2-7
CDR3 protein: CASRPSTVSYEQYF

clone size: few
V gene: TRBV27
J gene: TRBJ2-7
CDR3 protein: CASRTPSADSYEQYF

clone size: once
V gene: TRBV5-8
J gene: TRBJ2-4
CDR3 protein: CASSFGTTRGNIQYF

clone size: NA
V gene: TRBV10-3
J gene: TRBJ1-2
CDR3 protein: CAISGQGGRYTF

clone size: NA
V gene: TRBV18
J gene: TRBJ2-7
CDR3 protein: CASSPVRGDRGYF

clone size: NA
V gene: TRBV7-2
J gene: TRBJ2-1
CDR3 protein: CASSLSGNTGNEQFF

clone size: NA
V gene: TRBV6-6
J gene: TRBJ1-1
CDR3 protein: CASTQGFLNTEAFF

clone size: NA
V gene: TRBV6-5
J gene: TRBJ2-7
CDR3 protein: CASSYLAGIYEQYF

clone size: NA
V gene: TRBV19
J gene: TRBJ2-7
CDR3 protein: CASSIVLPSYEQYF

clone size: once
V gene: TRBV10-2
J gene: TRBJ1-1
CDR3 protein: CASSGNREGTEAFF

clone size: NA
V gene: TRBV6-6
J gene: TRBJ1-2
CDR3 protein: CASSTRQGNYGYTF

clone size: NA
V gene: TRBV19
J gene: TRBJ2-4
CDR3 protein: CASSKDASGIKNIQYF

clone size: once
V gene: TRBV28
J gene: TRBJ2-4
CDR3 protein: CASSPPTGAKNIQYF

clone size: once
V gene: TRBV18
J gene: TRBJ2-7
CDR3 protein: CASSKQGVGNYEQYF

clone size: NA
V gene: TRBV10-3
J gene: TRBJ2-5
CDR3 protein: CAISESMGGETQYF

clone size: NA
V gene: TRBV6-1
J gene: TRBJ1-2
CDR3 protein: CASSEAGGPGGYTF

clone size: NA
V gene: TRBV29-1
J gene: TRBJ2-3
CDR3 protein: CSANELAGEGTQYF

clone size: NA
V gene: TRBV9
J gene: TRBJ1-6
CDR3 protein: CASSVSGEYNSPLHF

clone size: NA
V gene: TRBV7-3
J gene: TRBJ2-3
CDR3 protein: CASSLRQTSTDTQYF

clone size: NA
V gene: TRBV5-4
J gene: TRBJ2-5
CDR3 protein: CASSLYADRVETQYF

clone size: once
V gene: TRBV7-2
J gene: TRBJ1-5
CDR3 protein: CASSMQGDQPQHF

clone size: NA
V gene: TRBV6-1
J gene: TRBJ1-2
CDR3 protein: CASSETPPNAGYTF